This T cell receptor beta chain was captured in a study of blood T cell repertoires in COVID-19. About the research overall: Acute-phase and convalescent COVID-19 samples originated in the United States, Italy and Spain. The cDNA or gDNA used as material had been derived from T cells, B-cell-depleted T cells, or PBMCs.

The CDR3 totals 13 residues. Deletions cut 4 bases from V and 3 bases from J, with 7 bases between. Per the germline V gene, CDR1 is MNHEY and CDR2 is SMNVEV (reference sequence). Authors' analysis steps: Reference gene primers were amplified, and this amplification served to estimate nucleated cell counts. TCRdb keeps only in-frame clones here, not all; method: immunoSEQ multiplex PCR. The DNA was the basis for D and trimming; V, J and clone size are from that table. This sample yields 90,000 to 110,000 clones, of which around 76% are seen a single time; roughly a fifth belongs to the top ten. The chain recombines TRBV27 with TRBJ2-1; no reliable D call. The sequenced material came from peripheral blood. The clonotype originates from a woman aged 70-85 years with acute or convalescent COVID-19. The CDR3 sequence is CASSSRVYNEQFF. CDR3 bases: TGTGCCAGCAGTTCTCGGGTCTACAATGAGCAGTTCTTC.